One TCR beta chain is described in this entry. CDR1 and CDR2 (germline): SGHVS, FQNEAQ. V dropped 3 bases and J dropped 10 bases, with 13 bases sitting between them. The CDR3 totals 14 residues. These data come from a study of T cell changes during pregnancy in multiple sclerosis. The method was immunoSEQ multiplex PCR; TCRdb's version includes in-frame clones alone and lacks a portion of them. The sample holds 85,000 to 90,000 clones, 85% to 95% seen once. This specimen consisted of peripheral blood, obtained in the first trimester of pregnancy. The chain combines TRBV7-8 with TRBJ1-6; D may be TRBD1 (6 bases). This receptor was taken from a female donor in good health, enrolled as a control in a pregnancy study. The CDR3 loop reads CASSFTGLYSPLHF. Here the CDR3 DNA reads TGTGCCAGCAGCTTTACAGGGCTGTACTCACCCCTCCACTTT.